This T cell receptor (beta chain) was sequenced for a study of control samples from healthy donors and cancer patients. The method was immunoSEQ multiplex PCR; TCRdb's version includes in-frame clones alone and lacks a portion of them. This table holds 100,000 to 150,000 clones, about 88% found once. The CDR3 contains 11 residues. Trimming took off 7 bases at V and 7 bases at J, with 11 bases between the two ends. Sequences were obtained from blood. The receptor comes from a young man in good health. The chain recombines TRBV12-3 or TRBV12-4 with TRBJ2-7; D possibly matches TRBD1 or TRBD2 (6 bases each). For the CDR3, the DNA is TGTGCCAGCACGGGGGCGGAGGAGCAGTACTTC. It is translated as CASTGAEEQYF.